This T cell receptor (beta chain) is from a study of Ad26.COV2.S vaccination and SARS-CoV-2 variants. Whole-study findings and limits: Placebo recipients trailed vaccine recipients in spike-specific TCR breadth. Total T cell responses, in the TCR breadth and depth analyses, may have been underestimated. CD8+ and CD4+ T cells specific for spike reportedly responded with substantial breadth after vaccination. Those who received vaccine or placebo ended up with similar non-spike TCR breadth.

Concerning this clone: Its antigen is not known.

The assay was immunoSEQ multiplex PCR, and TCRdb's table has in-frame clones only and misses some. This repertoire shows around 370,000 clones, about 91% found once; its top ten account for 3.9%. The V segment lost 4 bases and the J segment 2 bases; nucleotides outside the gene matches: 11. The length of the CDR3 is 16 residues. Germline V lookup: CDR1 SGHRS, CDR2 YFSETQ. The chain uses TRBV5-1 and TRBJ2-7; 8 bases agree with TRBD2. The TCR sequence derives from a human donor who had recovered from COVID-19. The sequencing here drew on peripheral blood, taken after recovery from COVID-19. CDR3 coding DNA: TGCGCCAGCAGCCCGCGGGGCGGGGGGTCTACCTACGAGCAGTACTTC. This sequence encodes CASSPRGGGSTYEQYF. Full variable domain (rest looked up from reference TRBV5-1 and TRBJ2-7): KAGVTQTPRYLIKTRGQQVTLSCSPISGHRSVSWYQQTPGQGLQFLFEYFSETQRNKGNFPGRFSGRQFSNSRSEMNVSTLELGDSALYLCASSPRGGGSTYEQYFGPGTRLTVT.